The source of this TCR beta chain is a study of blood T cell repertoires in COVID-19. The overall study: Collection of acute and convalescent COVID-19 samples took place in the United States, Italy and Spain.

With 6 bases clipped from V and 3 bases from J, the junction kept 14 bases outside the gene matches. Germline assignment: CDR1 LNHDA and CDR2 SQIVND (reference sequence). The CDR3 is 17 residues long. Assay: immunoSEQ multiplex PCR; the TCRdb copy retains only in-frame clones and omits some. The repertoire holds roughly 80,000 clones, with around four fifths as singletons. The TCR comes from an older woman with acute or convalescent COVID-19. The sequenced material came from peripheral blood. This chain joins TRBV19 and TRBJ2-3; 8 nucleotides agree with TRBD2. The CDR3 DNA sequence: TGTGCCAGTAGCTTTGGGGCTAGCGGGCCGAATACAGATACGCAGTATTTT. Protein product: CASSFGASGPNTDTQYF.